The 31 T cell receptor beta chains below come from one sample, sequenced in a study of T cell responses to AZD1222 COVID-19 vaccine. Profiled with immunoSEQ multiplex PCR; TCRdb holds only in-frame clones, not every one. The profile covers about 150,000 clones, with around nine tenths appearing a single time and approximately 3% taken by the ten largest. The sample in question was peripheral blood, obtained on day 0 of MenACWY control vaccination. The receptors were sampled from an adult in good health.

As regards this clone: One base away lies a much larger clone, so this may be a sequencing read error. This chain joins TRBV27 and TRBJ1-1; D gene ambiguous. CDR3 length equals 13 residues. Germline CDR1 reads MNHEY; CDR2 reads SMNVEV (reference sequence). The CDR3 DNA follows: TGTGCCGGCAGCCCTTACCCCGGGGCTGAAGCTTTCTTT. Translating gives CAGSPYPGAEAFF.

About this clone itself: One junction end does not reproduce the germline sequence, and a read error may be involved. This sequence joins TRBV5-1 and TRBJ1-1, with 7 bases fitting TRBD1. The CDR3 extends over 14 amino acids. Germline V gene lookup returns CDR1 SGHRS and CDR2 YFSETQ. The CDR3: CASSYQQGNPEAFF. Here the CDR3 DNA reads TGCGCCAGCAGCTATCAACAGGGGAACCCTGAAGCTTTCTTT.

The chain has TRBV11-2 and TRBJ1-6; D not certain. Trimming left V 0 bases short and J 4 bases short, with 7 bases between. The CDR3 consists of 15 residues. Germline CDR1 reads SGHAT; CDR2 reads FQNNGV. For the CDR3, the DNA is TGTGCCAGCAGCTTAGAGGACGGGTATAATTCACCCCTCCACTTT. Translated, it gives CASSLEDGYNSPLHF.

The genes are TRBV4-1 and TRBJ2-1; 13 bases match TRBD2. Germline V gene lookup returns CDR1 MGHRA and CDR2 YSYEKL. CDR3 length equals 16 residues. Trimming removed 6 bases from V and 5 bases from J; junction bases left unmatched: 7. CDR3 region: CASRPTLAGGDNEQFF. The CDR3 nucleotides are TGCGCCAGCAGACCTACACTAGCGGGAGGGGACAATGAGCAGTTCTTC.

The chain carries TRBV6-5 and TRBJ1-4; a weak D match, TRBD1 (6 bases). Germline V gives CDR1 MNHEY, CDR2 SVGAGI. Trimming shortened V by 0 bases and J by 5 bases, and 10 bases separated the two germline ends. The CDR3 is 15 residues long. In nucleotides, the CDR3 is TGTGCCAGCAGTTACTCCGGGACAAGCAATGAAAAACTGTTTTTT. This gives the protein CASSYSGTSNEKLFF.

The chain joins TRBV19 to TRBJ2-1; 10 nucleotides align to TRBD1. J lost 9 bases, V lost 3 bases, and 8 bases had no gene match. This CDR3 spans 15 amino acids. Germline assignment: CDR1 LNHDA and CDR2 SQIVND (reference sequence). The CDR3 sequence: CASSIPPGQGTEQFF. The CDR3, as DNA: TGTGCCAGTAGTATTCCCCCGGGACAGGGGACTGAGCAGTTCTTC.

This chain connects TRBV9 to TRBJ1-3, with 9 positions matching TRBD1. CDR3 length: 14 residues. Germline-derived CDR1 and CDR2 are SGDLS and YYNGEE. Germline trimming cut 7 bases from V and 0 bases from J; bases unmatched to any gene: 2. DNA for the CDR3: TGTGCCAGCGGGGACAGGGACTCTGGAAACACCATATATTTT. Translating gives CASGDRDSGNTIYF.

This rearrangement joins TRBV10-2 to TRBJ1-6; TRBD1 matches 7 bases. J gave up 8 bases and V 6 bases, and 4 bases lay outside the gene matches. CDR1 and CDR2 from the germline V gene are WSHSY and SAAADI. CDR3 length equals 13 residues. Here the CDR3 reads CASRLGGDSPLHF. CDR3 nucleotide sequence: TGCGCCAGCAGGCTAGGGGGCGATTCACCCCTCCACTTT.

V is TRBV9 and J is TRBJ2-5; unclear D gene. Trimming shortened V by 4 bases and J by 1 base, and 11 bases separated the two germline ends. The CDR3 is made up of 14 amino acids. Germline values: CDR1 SGDLS, CDR2 YYNGEE. In DNA, the CDR3 is TGTGCCAGCAGCCCCGGGTTGGGCCAAGAGACCCAGTACTTC. Translating it yields CASSPGLGQETQYF.

The chain joins TRBV13 to TRBJ2-1; D perhaps matches TRBD2 (6 bases). This CDR3 spans 16 amino acids. Trimming took off 4 bases at V and 5 bases at J, with 18 bases between the two ends. From germline, CDR1 is PRHDT and CDR2 FYEKMQ (reference sequence). The CDR3 bases are TGTGCCAGCAGCTCCGGGACTTTTTTTGGCAACAATGAGCAGTTCTTC. Its protein is CASSSGTFFGNNEQFF. The full variable domain, in which reference TRBV13 and TRBJ2-1 provide the parts outside the CDR3, is AAGVIQSPRHLIKEKRETATLKCYPIPRHDTVYWYQQGPGQDPQFLISFYEKMQSDKGSIPDRFSAQQFSDYHSELNMSSLELGDSALYFCASSSGTFFGNNEQFFGPGTRLTVL.

The table lists this clone with a few counts. The chain employs TRBV3-1 (or the pseudogene TRBV3-2) and TRBJ2-1; 11 bases are a match to TRBD2. Germline V gene sequence: CDR1 LGHDT, CDR2 YNNKEL (reference sequence). The V segment lost 0 bases and the J segment 10 bases; nucleotides outside the gene matches: 5. The CDR3 loop spans 15 amino acids. CDR3 in DNA: TGTGCCAGCAGCCAAGATCTTCTAGCGGGGGGCGAGCAGTTCTTC. Amino acid sequence: CASSQDLLAGGEQFF.

V is TRBV15 and J is TRBJ2-1; D ambiguous. Deletions cut 0 bases from V and 8 bases from J, with 8 bases between. The CDR3 spans 13 residues. Germline assignment: CDR1 LNHNV and CDR2 YYDKDF (reference sequence). CDR3: CATSRDRQDEQFF. In DNA form, the CDR3 reads TGTGCCACCAGCAGAGATCGCCAGGATGAGCAGTTCTTC. Filled out from reference TRBV15 and TRBJ2-1, the complete variable domain reads DAMVIQNPRYQVTQFGKPVTLSCSQTLNHNVMYWYQQKSSQAPKLLFHYYDKDFNNEADTPDNFQSRRPNTSFCFLDIRSPGLGDTAMYLCATSRDRQDEQFFGPGTRLTVL.

The CDR3 reads CASSDPGQGYEQYF. CDR3 bases: TGTGCCAGCAGTGACCCTGGACAGGGCTACGAGCAGTACTTC. V and J are TRBV6-1 and TRBJ2-7; TRBD1 matches at 8 bases. The junction had 4 bases not matched to a gene; V was cut back by 3 bases and J by 3 bases. Looked up from germline, CDR1 is MNHNS and CDR2 is SASEGT. The CDR3 has 14 amino acids.

The genes are TRBV7-8 and TRBJ2-1, with 8 nucleotides matching TRBD2. The germline CDR1 and CDR2 sequences are SGHVS and FQNEAQ. Unmatched junction bases numbered 8, after V lost 5 bases and J lost 8 bases. The CDR3 spans 14 residues. CDR3 in amino acids: CASSHLRGEYEQFF. Written as DNA, the CDR3 is TGTGCCAGCAGCCACCTGCGGGGGGAATATGAGCAGTTCTTC.

The V call is TRBV3-1 (or the pseudogene TRBV3-2), the J call TRBJ2-7; D is ambiguous. The CDR3 sequence is 13 residues long. The germline gives CDR1 LGHDT, CDR2 YNNKEL (reference sequence). The V end lost 3 bases, the J end lost 2 bases, and 8 bases lay between the germline ends. Here the CDR3 DNA reads TGTGCCAGCAGCCAGACCCGAACCTACGAGCAGTACTTC. Protein product: CASSQTRTYEQYF.

The chain has TRBV6-5 and TRBJ1-6; D is perhaps TRBD1 (6 bases). Germline-derived CDR1 and CDR2 are MNHEY and SVGAGI. The V and J ends lost 8 bases and 7 bases respectively, with 18 bases between them. The CDR3 has 15 amino acids. CDR3 in DNA: TGTGCCAGCCAGGACAAGGGGCAGGGGAATTCACCCCTCCACTTT. This codes for CASQDKGQGNSPLHF.

V and J are TRBV5-1 and TRBJ1-3; D is ambiguous. The germline gives CDR1 SGHRS, CDR2 YFSETQ. Trimming cost V 3 bases and J 0 bases, with 7 bases left between them. The CDR3 has 14 amino acids. Written as DNA, the CDR3 is TGCGCCAGCAGCTCCGACTTCTCTGGAAACACCATATATTTT. Protein sequence: CASSSDFSGNTIYF. The variable domain in full, completed from reference TRBV5-1 and TRBJ1-3, reads KAGVTQTPRYLIKTRGQQVTLSCSPISGHRSVSWYQQTPGQGLQFLFEYFSETQRNKGNFPGRFSGRQFSNSRSEMNVSTLELGDSALYLCASSSDFSGNTIYFGEGSWLTVV.

This clone came up once. This chain uses TRBV13 with TRBJ1-6, with 9 nucleotides matching TRBD1. The CDR3 runs to 16 residues. The ends lost 2 bases at V and 10 bases at J; junction bases unmatched: 9. Germline assignment: CDR1 PRHDT and CDR2 FYEKMQ (reference sequence). As DNA, the CDR3 is TGTGCCAGCAGCTTACTGACAGGGGGTCTGTGGTCACCCCTCCACTTT. Protein: CASSLLTGGLWSPLHF.

The chain has TRBV6-2 or TRBV6-3 and TRBJ1-2; tentative D call: TRBD1 (5 bases). This CDR3 has 12 residues. CDR1 and CDR2 from the germline V gene are MNHEY and SVGEGT. The ends were cut back, 4 bases at V and 4 bases at J, with 7 bases in the middle. In DNA form, the CDR3 reads TGTGCCAGCAGTTCCGGGACCTATGGCTACACCTTC. This gives the protein CASSSGTYGYTF.

The chain recombines TRBV5-8 with TRBJ1-2; D remains unclear. This CDR3 has 13 residues. Trimming removed 4 bases from V and 4 bases from J, with 11 bases in between. Germline CDR1 reads SGHTS; CDR2 reads YDEGEE. Written as DNA, the CDR3 is TGTGCCAGCAGCCGCGGCCCCTCCTATGGCTACACCTTC. This codes for CASSRGPSYGYTF. The variable domain in full, completed from reference TRBV5-8 and TRBJ1-2, reads EAGVTQSPTHLIKTRGQQATLRCSPISGHTSVYWYQQALGLGLQFLLWYDEGEERNRGNFPPRFSGRQFPNYSSELNVNALELEDSALYLCASSRGPSYGYTFGSGTRLTVV.

The J gene is TRBJ2-5, the V gene TRBV28, with 13 bases identical to TRBD2. The CDR3 sequence is 17 residues long. J gave up 0 bases and V 0 bases, and 1 base lay outside the gene matches. The V gene's germline CDR1 is MDHEN and CDR2 SYDVKM. The CDR3 loop reads CASSLWGTSGNQETQYF. Written as DNA, the CDR3 is TGTGCCAGCAGTTTATGGGGGACTAGCGGGAACCAAGAGACCCAGTACTTC.

CDR3 sequence reads: CASSRQLLGEAFF. The CDR3 nucleotides read TGTGCCAGCAGTCGGCAGTTGTTGGGTGAAGCTTTCTTT. The chain recombines TRBV6-5 with TRBJ1-1, with D unclear. Germline CDR1 is MNHEY and CDR2 is SVGAGI. The germline V and J ends were trimmed by 5 bases and 7 bases, with 14 bases remaining between them. The CDR3 totals 13 residues.

The gene calls are TRBV2 and TRBJ2-7; possible D gene TRBD1, 6 bases. Trimming took off 1 base at V and 3 bases at J, with 10 bases between the two ends. The CDR3 spans 14 residues. The germline CDR1 and CDR2 sequences are SNHLY and FYNNEI. The CDR3: CASSEGGHLYEQYF. The CDR3, as DNA: TGTGCCAGCAGTGAAGGGGGACACCTCTACGAGCAGTACTTC.

The gene calls are TRBV7-2 and TRBJ2-5; 8 positions agree with TRBD1. Germline V gene lookup returns CDR1 SGHTA and CDR2 FQGNSA. V lost 5 bases and J lost 4; bases outside the gene matches: 6. The CDR3 is made up of 14 amino acids. As DNA, the CDR3 is TGTGCCAGCAGCGGAAGGACAGGGTTAGAGACCCAGTACTTC. Translation: CASSGRTGLETQYF.

This sequence joins TRBV29-1 and TRBJ2-5; 12 bases match TRBD1. The germline V gene encodes CDR1 SQVTM and CDR2 ANQGSEA. The CDR3 length is 17 residues. With 1 base clipped from V and 5 bases from J, the junction kept 11 bases outside the gene matches. Here the CDR3 reads CSVEAPLGTGGAETQYF. The CDR3 DNA reads TGCAGCGTTGAAGCTCCATTAGGGACAGGGGGCGCGGAGACCCAGTACTTC.

This chain connects TRBV27 to TRBJ2-7, with TRBD2 identical over 9 bases. The germline CDR1 and CDR2 sequences are MNHEY and SMNVEV (reference sequence). J lost 3 bases, V lost 6 bases, and 9 bases had no gene match. This CDR3 spans 15 amino acids. Written as DNA, the CDR3 is TGTGCCAGCAGCCTTATCATGACTAGCGGCTACGAGCAGTACTTC. This gives the protein CASSLIMTSGYEQYF.

The chain recombines TRBV18 with TRBJ1-1; D is perhaps TRBD1 (5 bases). Germline CDR1 KGHSH, CDR2 LQKENI. V was trimmed by 2 bases and J by 0 bases, leaving 10 bases between them. This CDR3 has 15 amino acids. CDR3 nucleotides: TGTGCCAGCTCACCAGACAGATACCTGAACACTGAAGCTTTCTTT. Translation: CASSPDRYLNTEAFF.

This rearrangement joins TRBV4-1 to TRBJ2-3; 11 bases are a match to TRBD2. The V and J ends lost 3 bases and 5 bases, in that order; junction bases with no gene match: 10. The CDR3 is 17 amino acids. CDR1 and CDR2 (germline): MGHRA, YSYEKL. This chain's CDR3 is CASSHVLAGGPQDTQYF. The CDR3 bases are TGCGCCAGCAGCCATGTCTTAGCGGGGGGGCCACAAGATACGCAGTATTTT.

V gene TRBV24-1 combines with J gene TRBJ2-1; D gene ambiguous. CDR3 length: 12 amino acids. Between the trimmed V and J ends, which lost 1 base and 10 bases, there was a span of 7 bases. CDR1 is KGHDR and CDR2 is SFDVKD in the germline V gene. As DNA, the CDR3 is TGTGCCACCAGTGATTTAAGAGAAGAGCAGTTCTTC. This sequence encodes CATSDLREEQFF.

Here the CDR3 reads CASSLADLSQLYGYTF. For the CDR3, the DNA is TGTGCCAGCAGCTTAGCGGACCTTTCCCAGCTCTATGGCTACACCTTC. The chain has TRBV7-9 and TRBJ1-2, with D hard to call. The CDR3 totals 16 residues. Germline V gene data show CDR1 as SEHNR and CDR2 as FQNEAQ (reference sequence). V was cut by 0 bases and J by 4 bases, with 15 bases left in between.

The genes are TRBV6-1 and TRBJ2-7; D may match TRBD1 or TRBD2 (5 bases each). With 2 bases removed from V and 3 bases from J, the gap between germline ends came to 11 bases. Germline CDR1 MNHNS, CDR2 SASEGT. The length of the CDR3 is 14 residues. CDR3 amino acids: CASSERDGLYEQYF. DNA of the CDR3: TGTGCCAGCAGTGAAAGGGACGGCCTCTACGAGCAGTACTTC.